The clone carrying this T cell receptor (beta chain) is medium-sized (0.01 to 0.1%) within its sample. These data originate in a study of neurological immune-mediated disorders. TCRdb itself ran the 5' RACE reads through MiXCR, one entry per CDR3 protein. The sample includes 27,000 or so distinct CDR3 sequences, 20% to 25% of them seen just once. Trimming took 5 bases from V and 8 from J; bases not matched to a gene: 13. Germline loops: CDR1 SGHRS, CDR2 YFSETQ. This CDR3 spans 15 amino acids. Unsorted libraries used 2 million PBMCs kept at -80 degrees C. The clonotype was recovered from an older woman in good health. Sequencing was done on a sample of PBMCs. V usage is TRBV5-1 and J usage is TRBJ2-1; TRBD1 matches 7 bases. In DNA form, the CDR3 reads TGCGCCAGCAGGCCATATCAGGGGGAAAAGGATGAGCAGTTCTTC. This codes for CASRPYQGEKDEQFF.